This TCR beta chain was captured in a study of PD-1 blockade in classical Hodgkin lymphoma. Study as a whole: Intravenous nivolumab at 3 mg/kg was given to patients every 2 weeks. General observations from the study: The diversity seen at baseline in complete responders resembled that of newly diagnosed patients.

Time point given: cycle 4 day 1 (C4D1), after six to seven weeks of nivolumab. Following autologous stem cell transplantation, relapse occurred in every patient, and exposure to brentuximab vedotin varied. For this clone: Its antigen is unidentified.

Data came from immunoSEQ multiplex PCR; TCRdb stores just in-frame clones and leaves some out. The profile covers about 96,000 clones, with 85% to 95% appearing a single time and just under 2% taken by the ten largest. The CDR3 loop spans 15 amino acids. Germline V gene lookup returns CDR1 MNHEY and CDR2 SMNVEV (reference sequence). V was pared by 7 bases and J by 6 bases, with 11 bases of the junction left unmatched. The genes are TRBV27 and TRBJ2-7; TRBD1 agrees at 11 bases. The sequence came from a human donor with classical Hodgkin lymphoma. This sample comprised peripheral blood mononuclear cells (PBMCs), obtained before the fourth cycle of nivolumab. This chain's CDR3 is CASTKQGTGGGEQYF. The CDR3 DNA reads as TGTGCCAGCACCAAGCAGGGGACAGGGGGAGGCGAGCAGTACTTC.